This TCR beta chain derives from a study of cytomegalovirus exposure and HLA in healthy donors. Whole-study results and caveats: Under in vitro conditions, three CMV-associated chains were confirmed as specific for CMV antigens. Many donors carried some public TCRs, although rarity characterized most TCR sequences. The study flagged some 170 TCR beta chains as cytomegalovirus-associated.

The protocol was immunoSEQ multiplex PCR, while the TCRdb copy is restricted to in-frame clones and leaves out a portion. Of some 260,000 clones in the sample, 80% to 95% were seen once. Trimming at V came to 0 bases and at J to 5 bases, leaving 5 bases not matched to a gene. Germline CDR1 reads SGHDT; CDR2 reads YYEEEE. This CDR3 is built from 16 residues. As regards this clone: The antigen is undetermined.

This clonotype originated in a woman aged 25 to 39 in good health and CMV-seronegative. The sequencing sample was made of PBMCs. The gene calls are TRBV5-6 and TRBJ2-2, with TRBD1 identical over 9 bases. The CDR3 loop is CASSLGTGTGTGELFF. CDR3 coding DNA: TGTGCCAGCAGCTTGGGTACCGGGACAGGGACCGGGGAGCTGTTTTTT. Using reference TRBV5-6 and TRBJ2-2 for the parts outside the CDR3, the full variable domain is DAGVTQSPTHLIKTRGQQVTLRCSPKSGHDTVSWYQQALGQGPQFIFQYYEEEERQRGNFPDRFSGHQFPNYSSELNVNALLLGDSALYLCASSLGTGTGTGELFFGEGSRLTVL.